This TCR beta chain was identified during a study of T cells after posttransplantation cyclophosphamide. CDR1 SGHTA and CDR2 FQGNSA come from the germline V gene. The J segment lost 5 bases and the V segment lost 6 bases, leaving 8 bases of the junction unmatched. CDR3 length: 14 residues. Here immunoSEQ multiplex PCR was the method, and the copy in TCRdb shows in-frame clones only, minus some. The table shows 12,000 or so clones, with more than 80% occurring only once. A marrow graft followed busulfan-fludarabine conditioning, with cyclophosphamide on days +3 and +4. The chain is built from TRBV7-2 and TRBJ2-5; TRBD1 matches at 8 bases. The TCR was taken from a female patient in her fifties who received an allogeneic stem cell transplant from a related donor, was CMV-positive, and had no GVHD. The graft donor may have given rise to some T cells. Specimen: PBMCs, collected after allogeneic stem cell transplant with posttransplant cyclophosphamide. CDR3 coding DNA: TGTGCCAGCAGGCCAGGGGGCATTAGTGAGACCCAGTACTTC. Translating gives CASRPGGISETQYF.